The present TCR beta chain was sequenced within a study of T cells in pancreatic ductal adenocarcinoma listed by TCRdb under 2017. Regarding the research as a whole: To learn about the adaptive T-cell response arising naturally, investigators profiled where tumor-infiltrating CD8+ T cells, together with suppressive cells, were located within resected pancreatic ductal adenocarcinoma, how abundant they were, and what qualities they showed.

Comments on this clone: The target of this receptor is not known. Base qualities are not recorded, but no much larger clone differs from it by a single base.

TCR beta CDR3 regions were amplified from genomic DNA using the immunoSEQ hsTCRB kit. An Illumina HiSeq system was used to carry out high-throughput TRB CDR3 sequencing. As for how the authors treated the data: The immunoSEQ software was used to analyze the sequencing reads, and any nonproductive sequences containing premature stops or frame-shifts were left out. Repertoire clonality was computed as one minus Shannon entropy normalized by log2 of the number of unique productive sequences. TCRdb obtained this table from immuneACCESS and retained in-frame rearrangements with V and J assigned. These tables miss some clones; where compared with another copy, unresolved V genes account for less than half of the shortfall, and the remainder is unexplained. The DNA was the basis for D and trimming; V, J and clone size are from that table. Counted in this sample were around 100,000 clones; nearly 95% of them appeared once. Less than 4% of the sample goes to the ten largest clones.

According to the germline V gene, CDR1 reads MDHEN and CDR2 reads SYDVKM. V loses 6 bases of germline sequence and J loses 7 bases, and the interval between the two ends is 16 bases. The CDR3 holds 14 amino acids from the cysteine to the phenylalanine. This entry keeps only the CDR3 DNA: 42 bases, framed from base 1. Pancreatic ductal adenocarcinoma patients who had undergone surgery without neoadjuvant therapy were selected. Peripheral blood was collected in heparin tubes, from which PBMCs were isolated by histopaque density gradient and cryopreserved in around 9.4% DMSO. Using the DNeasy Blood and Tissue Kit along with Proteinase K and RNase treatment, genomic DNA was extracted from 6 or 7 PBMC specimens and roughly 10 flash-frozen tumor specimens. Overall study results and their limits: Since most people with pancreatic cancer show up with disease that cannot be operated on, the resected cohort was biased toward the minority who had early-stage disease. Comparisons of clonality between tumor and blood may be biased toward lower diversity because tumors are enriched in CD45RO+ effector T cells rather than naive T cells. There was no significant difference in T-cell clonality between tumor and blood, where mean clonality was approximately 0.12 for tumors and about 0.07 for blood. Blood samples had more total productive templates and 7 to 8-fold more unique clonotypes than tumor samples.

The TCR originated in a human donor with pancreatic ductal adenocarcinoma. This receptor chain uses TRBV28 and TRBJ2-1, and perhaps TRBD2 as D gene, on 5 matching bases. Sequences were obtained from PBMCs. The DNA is TGTGCCAGCAGAGTTGGGCTAGCTGGAAATGAGCAGTTCTTC. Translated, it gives CASRVGLAGNEQFF.